This entry lists 25 T cell receptor beta chains sequenced from one sample in a study of T cells in localized non-small cell lung cancer. TCRdb's table, derived via immunoSEQ multiplex PCR, lists solely in-frame clones and lacks some. This table holds nearly 25,000 clones, 75% to 90% found once. Sequencing was performed on peripheral blood, taken before any cancer treatment. Receptor source: a male donor aged 60 or older with stage II squamous cell lung carcinoma.

The V call is TRBV5-6, the J call TRBJ1-4; 8 nucleotides match TRBD1. The length of the CDR3 is 16 residues. The germline V gene has CDR1 SGHDT and CDR2 YYEEEE. V dropped 4 bases and J dropped 0; count of bases not matched to a gene: 5. The CDR3 region has the DNA TGTGCCAGCAGCATTCCGGGACAGGCAACTAATGAAAAACTGTTTTTT. Its protein product is CASSIPGQATNEKLFF.

J is TRBJ1-2 and V is TRBV5-4, with D unclear. Germline V gene lookup returns CDR1 SGHNT and CDR2 YYREEE (reference sequence). The CDR3 is made up of 14 amino acids. The V and J ends lost 2 bases and 0 bases respectively, with 8 bases between them. CDR3 in DNA: TGTGCCAGCAGCTTAAACAGACCTAACTATGGCTACACCTTC. Residues: CASSLNRPNYGYTF.

The V call is TRBV10-1, the J call TRBJ1-2; D is unresolved. Germline V gives CDR1 WNHNN, CDR2 SYGVQD (reference sequence). Trimming pared 6 bases from V and 4 bases from J, leaving 9 bases between. The length of the CDR3 is 12 residues. CDR3 nucleotide sequence: TGCGCCAGCAGAGGACGGGGCTATGGCTACACCTTC. Residues: CASRGRGYGYTF.

The chain recombines TRBV7-9 with TRBJ1-5; possible D gene TRBD1, 6 bases. This CDR3 is 15 amino acids long. CDR1 and CDR2 (germline): SEHNR, FQNEAQ (reference sequence). The V end was cut by 3 bases, the J end by 9 bases, with 18 bases between. The CDR3 nucleotides are TGTGCCAGCAGCTTCGGGCAGGGGTATCATGGGCCCCAGCATTTT. Translated, it gives CASSFGQGYHGPQHF.

This sequence joins TRBV18 and TRBJ2-2, with a possible D match to TRBD1 (6 bases). The V end was cut by 3 bases, the J end by 1 base, with 6 bases between. This CDR3 has 14 amino acids. Germline V gives CDR1 KGHSH, CDR2 LQKENI. Here the CDR3 DNA reads TGTGCCAGCTCACCGGGACAGAACACCGGGGAGCTGTTTTTT. This codes for CASSPGQNTGELFF.

The chain employs TRBV7-9 and TRBJ2-5; the D call may be TRBD1 or TRBD2 (6 bases each). This CDR3 is built from 14 residues. Germline loops: CDR1 SEHNR, CDR2 FQNEAQ (reference sequence). Trimming shortened V by 3 bases and J by 2 bases, and 10 bases separated the two germline ends. The CDR3 coding sequence is TGTGCCAGCAGCTTTAAGGGGGGTCAAGAGACCCAGTACTTC. As protein: CASSFKGGQETQYF.

The rearrangement joins TRBV28 to TRBJ1-6; maybe TRBD1 (5 bases). CDR3 length: 15 amino acids. V was cut by 6 bases and J by 5 bases, with 14 bases left in between. CDR1 MDHEN and CDR2 SYDVKM come from the germline V gene. CDR3 nucleotides: TGTGCCAGCAGGGGTAGACAGAATGATAATTCACCCCTCCACTTT. It specifies CASRGRQNDNSPLHF.

This clone was seen a few times. The rearrangement uses TRBV7-3 and TRBJ2-7; 10 nucleotides align to TRBD2. V gave up 5 bases and J gave up 6 bases; unmatched junction bases: 10. Germline CDR1 is SGHTA and CDR2 is FQGTGA. The CDR3 contains 15 residues. CDR3 sequence: CASSPTSGHKGEQYF. In DNA form, the CDR3 reads TGTGCCAGCAGCCCGACTAGCGGGCATAAGGGCGAGCAGTACTTC.

Written as DNA, the CDR3 is TGTGCCAGCACCCTTGACGAGGGGAGGGGCTACACCTTC. Translated: CASTLDEGRGYTF. The chain is built from TRBV9 and TRBJ1-2; D may be TRBD1 (5 bases). The V end lost 6 bases, the J end lost 8 bases, and 17 bases lay between the germline ends. CDR1 SGDLS and CDR2 YYNGEE come from the germline V gene. This CDR3 spans 13 amino acids. The full variable domain, rest sourced from reference TRBV9 and TRBJ1-2, is DSGVTQTPKHLITATGQRVTLRCSPRSGDLSVYWYQQSLDQGLQFLIQYYNGEERAKGNILERFSAQQFPDLHSELNLSSLELGDSALYFCASTLDEGRGYTFGSGTRLTVV.

The chain is built from TRBV5-1 and TRBJ1-4; 8 bases are shared with TRBD1. This CDR3 contains 16 residues. Looked up from germline, CDR1 is SGHRS and CDR2 is YFSETQ. The V and J ends lost 1 base and 8 bases, in that order; junction bases with no gene match: 10. Here the CDR3 reads CASSLNGQGLGEKLFF. The CDR3 bases are TGCGCCAGCAGCTTGAACGGACAGGGTCTGGGAGAAAAACTGTTTTTT.

The V gene is TRBV7-2, the J gene TRBJ2-2; D not certain. Between the trimmed V and J ends, which lost 1 base and 8 bases, there was a span of 8 bases. This CDR3 has 13 residues. CDR1 is SGHTA, CDR2 FQGNSA, per germline. The CDR3 DNA reads TGTGCCAGCAGCTTAGGGGTCTTGGGGGAGCTGTTTTTT. This sequence encodes CASSLGVLGELFF. Looking up the rest from reference TRBV7-2 and TRBJ2-2 gives the full variable domain: GAGVSQSPSNKVTEKGKDVELRCDPISGHTALYWYRQSLGQGLEFLIYFQGNSAPDKSGLPSDRFSAERTGGSVSTLTIQRTQQEDSAVYLCASSLGVLGELFFGEGSRLTVL.

V and J are TRBV29-1 and TRBJ2-7; weak D call: TRBD2 (5 bases). Deletions cut 2 bases from V and 0 bases from J, with 8 bases between. The CDR3 extends over 13 amino acids. Germline loops: CDR1 SQVTM, CDR2 ANQGSEA. For the CDR3, the DNA is TGCAGCGTTGAAAAAGGAGGCTCCTACGAGCAGTACTTC. Its protein product is CSVEKGGSYEQYF.

V is TRBV6-6 and J is TRBJ2-7; D call uncertain. V shed 2 bases and J shed 3 bases, with 8 bases lying between them. This CDR3 is built from 13 residues. The germline CDR1 and CDR2 sequences are MNHNY and SVGAGI (reference sequence). In nucleotides, the CDR3 is TGTGCCAGCAGTTACGGCACAGACTACGAGCAGTACTTC. It encodes CASSYGTDYEQYF.

CDR3 amino acids: CAWSAQIGYTF. The CDR3 DNA sequence: TGTGCCTGGAGTGCCCAGATAGGCTACACCTTC. This chain joins TRBV30 and TRBJ1-2; D is uncertain. V shed 1 base and J shed 8 bases, with 8 bases lying between them. The CDR3 loop spans 11 amino acids. Germline V gene data show CDR1 as GTSNPN and CDR2 as SVGIG (reference sequence).

V gene TRBV4-3 combines with J gene TRBJ2-7; no firm D call. This CDR3 spans 13 amino acids. V was clipped by 0 bases and J by 7 bases, with 10 bases between them. Germline CDR1 reads LGHNA; CDR2 reads YSLEER. The CDR3 DNA sequence: TGCGCCAGCAGCCAAGAACCCCTACTAGAGCAGTACTTC. Protein: CASSQEPLLEQYF.

In regard to this clone: One end of the junction fails to match germline, which may point to a read error. The genes are TRBV7-7 and TRBJ2-1; TRBD2 agrees at 8 bases. The CDR3 contains 14 residues. Germline V gives CDR1 SSHAT, CDR2 FNYEAQ (reference sequence). CDR3 residues: CASSAGRAGNEQFF. The CDR3, as DNA: TGTGCTAGCAGCGCCGGGAGGGCGGGTAATGAGCAGTTCTTC.

V and J are TRBV6-6 and TRBJ2-2; tentative D call: TRBD2 (5 bases). CDR1 and CDR2 (germline): MNHNY, SVGAGI (reference sequence). The length of the CDR3 is 16 residues. With 6 bases removed from V and 0 bases from J, the gap between germline ends came to 14 bases. CDR3 protein: CASSPSRRANTGELFF. The CDR3 nucleotides read TGTGCCAGCAGCCCCTCCCGGCGGGCGAACACCGGGGAGCTGTTTTTT.

The chain employs TRBV7-2 and TRBJ1-1, with 9 bases matching TRBD1. The CDR3 sequence is 18 residues long. The V segment lost 2 bases and the J segment 0 bases; nucleotides outside the gene matches: 10. CDR1 and CDR2 (germline): SGHTA, FQGNSA. The CDR3 nucleotides are TGTGCCAGCAGCTTACGTGGGGGGACAGGGTCCCTGAACACTGAAGCTTTCTTT. Encoded protein: CASSLRGGTGSLNTEAFF.

This chain connects TRBV28 to TRBJ2-1; no firm D call. The CDR3 sequence is 15 residues long. CDR1 and CDR2 from the germline V gene are MDHEN and SYDVKM. Trimming stripped 6 bases from V and 4 bases from J, with 16 bases between. CDR3 in amino acids: CASSHYQAVYNEQFF. The CDR3, as DNA: TGTGCCAGCAGCCATTATCAGGCCGTATACAATGAGCAGTTCTTC.

The gene calls are TRBV7-3 and TRBJ2-3; D is unclear. Trimming stripped 1 base from V and 0 bases from J, with 11 bases between. The CDR3 length is 16 residues. Per germline, CDR1 SGHTA and CDR2 FQGTGA. CDR3 nucleotide sequence: TGTGCCAGCAGCTTAATAGGGCCAGAGAGCACAGATACGCAGTATTTT. As protein: CASSLIGPESTDTQYF.

The rearrangement uses TRBV28 and TRBJ1-1; TRBD1 aligns across 8 bases. Trimming removed 7 bases from V and 4 bases from J; junction bases left unmatched: 8. Germline V gene sequence: CDR1 MDHEN, CDR2 SYDVKM. This CDR3 comprises 14 residues. CDR3 protein: CASTPDRATTEAFF. The CDR3, as DNA: TGTGCCAGCACCCCGGACAGGGCGACCACTGAAGCTTTCTTT.

The rearrangement uses TRBV6-1 and TRBJ1-3; D remains ambiguous. Trimming took off 2 bases at V and 0 bases at J, with 11 bases between the two ends. Per the germline V gene, CDR1 is MNHNS and CDR2 is SASEGT. CDR3 size: 16 residues. As DNA, the CDR3 is TGTGCCAGCAGTGAACGGCCAGGAGACTCTGGAAACACCATATATTTT. This gives the protein CASSERPGDSGNTIYF.

The chain links TRBV7-8 to TRBJ1-2, with TRBD1 matching over 7 bases. Germline V gene sequence: CDR1 SGHVS, CDR2 FQNEAQ. This CDR3 has 14 residues. Trimming cost V 2 bases and J 7 bases; bases outside gene matches: 7. CDR3 sequence: CASSLLGGGGGYTF. DNA for the CDR3: TGTGCCAGCAGCTTACTAGGGGGCGGTGGTGGCTACACCTTC.

This clone was counted a few times. The chain recombines TRBV28 with TRBJ1-3; D not certain. CDR1 is MDHEN and CDR2 is SYDVKM in the germline V gene. Trimming took off 6 bases at V and 0 bases at J, with 12 bases between the two ends. The CDR3 covers 15 residues. Written as DNA, the CDR3 is TGTGCCAGCAGCCTCATTTGGAGCTCTGGAAACACCATATATTTT. As protein: CASSLIWSSGNTIYF.

The DNA for the CDR3 is TGTGCCAGCAGTTTATCGAGTAGCGGGAGCACAGATACGCAGTATTTT. It encodes CASSLSSSGSTDTQYF. The J gene is TRBJ2-3, the V gene TRBV28, with 7 bases aligning to TRBD2. The length of the CDR3 is 16 residues. In germline, CDR1 is MDHEN, CDR2 SYDVKM. With V trimmed by 1 base and J by 0 bases, 4 bases remained unmatched.